This note documents a single TCR beta chain sequence. Its specificity is unknown. Produced via immunoSEQ multiplex PCR; TCRdb's table is partial and in-frame only. The repertoire holds under 150,000 clones, around four fifths seen once, with 3.5% to 5% in the top ten. These data come from a study of T cell responses to AZD1222 COVID-19 vaccine. Overall study findings and caveats: Distributed over spike, vaccine-associated CD4 TCRs predominated at 160-218 and 743-854. Baseline testing showed seropositivity in only six AZD1222 recipients. Once two AZD1222 doses were given, Spike-specific TCR breadth and depth went up.

CDR3 length: 16 amino acids. From germline, CDR1 is SGHRS and CDR2 YFSETQ. V lost 0 bases, J lost 2 bases, and 7 bases stayed unmatched. This specimen consisted of peripheral blood, obtained on day 0 of MenACWY control vaccination. This chain connects TRBV5-1 to TRBJ2-5, with TRBD2 matching over 7 bases. This clonotype was obtained from an adult in good health. The CDR3 nucleotides are TGCGCCAGCAGCTTGGAGGGAGGGGCTTTACAAGAGACCCAGTACTTC. Translating it yields CASSLEGGALQETQYF. Together with reference TRBV5-1 and TRBJ2-5, the CDR3 gives the full variable domain: KAGVTQTPRYLIKTRGQQVTLSCSPISGHRSVSWYQQTPGQGLQFLFEYFSETQRNKGNFPGRFSGRQFSNSRSEMNVSTLELGDSALYLCASSLEGGALQETQYFGPGTRLLVL.